This TCR beta chain originates from a study of T cells after yellow fever vaccination. MiXCR, run by TCRdb on the 5' RACE reads, gives a single entry per CDR3 protein. The table has 300,000 to 350,000 distinct CDR3 sequences, 3.5% to 4.5% seen once. This clonotype was observed a handful of times. Trimming took off 5 bases at V and 7 bases at J, with 17 bases between the two ends. Germline V gene lookup returns CDR1 SGHVS and CDR2 FNYEAQ. The CDR3 has 15 amino acids. The chain couples TRBV7-6 to TRBJ2-2, with D perhaps being TRBD1 or TRBD2 (6 bases each). The sample in question was PBMCs, obtained 15 days after the yellow fever booster vaccination. The TCR was taken from a man aged 18-30 years who received the YFV17D yellow fever vaccine. CDR3 region: CASSGDGGIGGELFF. CDR3 sequence (DNA): TGTGCCAGCAGCGGAGACGGGGGCATTGGCGGGGAGCTGTTTTTT.